Listed here are 3 T cell receptor beta chains from one sample, sequenced in a study of blood T cell repertoires in COVID-19 (TCRdb year 2020). Library creation used the immunoSEQ multiplex PCR assay. TCRdb limited this immuneACCESS table to in-frame rearrangements with V and J called. A share of clones is missing; checked studies link under half to unresolved V genes, and the rest is unexplained. Present in this sample are under 200,000 clones, roughly 81% of which were seen just once. Roughly 5% of the sample comes from the top ten. The sequencing sample was made of peripheral blood. These receptors all stem from a woman of 80 years or more with acute or convalescent COVID-19.

The V and J genes are TRBV11-2 and TRBJ1-6, with D uncertain. CDR3 length: 18 amino acids. Trimming stripped 5 bases from V and 0 bases from J, with 17 bases between. CDR1 and CDR2 (germline): SGHAT, FQNNGV. CDR3 bases: TGTGCCAGCAGCCCCATGTTTGTGTCGAGCTCCTATAATTCACCCCTCCACTTT. Amino acid sequence: CASSPMFVSSSYNSPLHF.

The chain has TRBV6-4 and TRBJ2-2; D is uncertain. Trimming removed 0 bases from V and 5 bases from J, with 7 bases in between. Per germline, CDR1 MRHNA and CDR2 SNTAGT. The CDR3 runs 14 residues. CDR3 sequence reads: CASSDSATTGELFF. CDR3 nucleotide sequence: TGTGCCAGCAGTGACTCCGCTACGACCGGGGAGCTGTTTTTT.

The chain links TRBV14 to TRBJ1-2; D is ambiguous. Trimming took off 2 bases at V and 4 bases at J, with 14 bases between the two ends. The germline gives CDR1 SGHDN, CDR2 FVKESK. The CDR3 sequence is 15 residues long. The CDR3 DNA reads as TGTGCCAGCAGCCAATACTCCCTCAGCGGCTATGGCTACACCTTC. Its translation is CASSQYSLSGYGYTF. Looking up the rest from reference TRBV14 and TRBJ1-2 gives the full variable domain: EAGVTQFPSHSVIEKGQTVTLRCDPISGHDNLYWYRRVMGKEIKFLLHFVKESKQDESGMPNNRFLAERTGGTYSTLKVQPAELEDSGVYFCASSQYSLSGYGYTFGSGTRLTVV.